The T cell receptor (beta chain) described here comes from a study of PD-1 blockade in classical Hodgkin lymphoma. Study-wide findings and caveats: A significant rise in TCR diversity by C4D1 was seen for CD4+ but not CD8+ cells.

Time point indicated: cycle 4 day 1 (C4D1), after six to seven weeks of nivolumab. Each of the patients experienced relapse following autologous stem cell transplantation, and their brentuximab vedotin exposure differed. The sample holds a few counts of this clone. What it binds is unknown. Clones were read by immunoSEQ multiplex PCR, and TCRdb kept only the in-frame ones, dropping some. The sample has about 20,000 clones; 70% to 85% are singletons. Germline CDR1 reads MGHRA; CDR2 reads YSYEKL. The CDR3 consists of 12 residues. The germline V and J ends were trimmed by 0 bases and 4 bases, with 3 bases remaining between them.

Specimen: peripheral blood mononuclear cells (PBMCs), collected before the fourth cycle of nivolumab. The sequence was obtained from a human donor with classical Hodgkin lymphoma. This chain joins TRBV4-1 and TRBJ1-2, with D hard to call. In nucleotides, the CDR3 is TGCGCCAGCAGCCAAGATTCCTATGGCTACACCTTC. Residues: CASSQDSYGYTF.